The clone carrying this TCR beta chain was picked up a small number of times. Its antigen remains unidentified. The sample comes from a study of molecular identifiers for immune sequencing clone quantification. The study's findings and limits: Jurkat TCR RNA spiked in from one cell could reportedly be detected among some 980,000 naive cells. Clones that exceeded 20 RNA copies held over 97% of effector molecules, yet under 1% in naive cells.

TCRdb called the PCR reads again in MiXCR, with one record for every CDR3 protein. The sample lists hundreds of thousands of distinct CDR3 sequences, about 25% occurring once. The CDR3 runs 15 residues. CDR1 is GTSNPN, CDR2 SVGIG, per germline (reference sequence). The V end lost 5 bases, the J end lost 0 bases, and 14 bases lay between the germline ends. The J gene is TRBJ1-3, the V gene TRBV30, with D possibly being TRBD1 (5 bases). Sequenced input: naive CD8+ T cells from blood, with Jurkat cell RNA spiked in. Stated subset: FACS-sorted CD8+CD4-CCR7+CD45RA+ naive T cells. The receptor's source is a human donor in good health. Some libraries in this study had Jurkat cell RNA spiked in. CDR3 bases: TGTGCCTGGCTTAGGGGCGTCAGCTCTGGAAACACCATATATTTT. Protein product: CAWLRGVSSGNTIYF.